The 22 T cell receptor beta chains listed next were all sequenced from one sample in a study of shared clonotypes between healthy human individuals. Sequenced by immunoSEQ multiplex PCR; TCRdb stores in-frame clones only, minus some. The table includes millions of clones, about 92% detected once. The sample consisted of naive CD4+ T cells sorted from blood. The subset denotes: CD45RA+ positively selected. Receptor source: a man between 18 and 29 years old in good health.

This clone appeared once. The chain carries TRBV11-3 and TRBJ2-2, with unresolved D. The CDR3 has 15 residues. The germline V and J ends were trimmed by 0 bases and 9 bases, with 14 bases remaining between them. Germline CDR1 and CDR2: SGHNT and YENEEA. CDR3 nucleotide sequence: TGTGCCAGCAGCTTAGATCGATCCATCAGTAGGGAGCTGTTTTTT. This gives the protein CASSLDRSISRELFF.

The gene calls are TRBV6-6 and TRBJ1-2, with 12 bases identical to TRBD1. The V and J ends lost 2 bases and 12 bases, in that order; junction bases with no gene match: 4. The germline CDR1 and CDR2 sequences are MNHNY and SVGAGI (reference sequence). CDR3 size: 13 residues. CDR3 bases: TGTGCCAGCAGTTACACCGGGACAGGGGGCAACACCTTC. Residues: CASSYTGTGGNTF.

The table lists this clone with a count of one. The V and J genes are TRBV9 and TRBJ1-5, with D possibly TRBD1 on 5 matching bases. Deletions cut 1 base from V and 0 bases from J, with 8 bases between. CDR3 length equals 15 residues. Germline values: CDR1 SGDLS, CDR2 YYNGEE. The CDR3 reads CASSVQGLSNQPQHF. For the CDR3, the DNA is TGTGCCAGCAGCGTACAGGGCCTTAGCAATCAGCCCCAGCATTTT.

This clone was picked up a small number of times. The J gene is TRBJ1-1, the V gene TRBV30; D call uncertain. The germline V gene has CDR1 GTSNPN and CDR2 SVGIG (reference sequence). Trimming took 4 bases from V and 5 from J, leaving 14 bases between them. The CDR3 is 13 residues long. The CDR3 DNA reads TGTGCCTGGAACTCCAACTTGGGAACTGAAGCTTTCTTT. The encoded protein is CAWNSNLGTEAFF.

The J gene is TRBJ2-2, the V gene TRBV5-4; D assignment may be TRBD1 or TRBD2 (5 bases each). The germline gives CDR1 SGHNT, CDR2 YYREEE (reference sequence). The CDR3 sequence is 15 residues long. Deletions cut 4 bases from V and 1 base from J, with 11 bases between. CDR3 protein: CASSAGTGNTGELFF. In DNA, the CDR3 is TGTGCCAGCAGCGCTGGGACGGGGAACACCGGGGAGCTGTTTTTT. The full variable domain, its missing parts supplied by reference TRBV5-4 and TRBJ2-2, is ETGVTQSPTHLIKTRGQQVTLRCSSQSGHNTVSWYQQALGQGPQFIFQYYREEENGRGNFPPRFSGLQFPNYSSELNVNALELDDSALYLCASSAGTGNTGELFFGEGSRLTVL.

This chain connects TRBV30 to TRBJ2-7; the D gene is possibly TRBD2 (5 bases). CDR1 and CDR2 (germline): GTSNPN, SVGIG (reference sequence). This CDR3 region has 12 residues. V was pared by 4 bases and J by 5 bases, with 12 bases between. This CDR3 is CAWKPGNHEQYF. The CDR3 DNA reads as TGTGCCTGGAAACCGGGGAACCACGAGCAGTACTTC.

The V call is TRBV30, the J call TRBJ2-1; 7 bases are a match to TRBD1. This CDR3 spans 17 amino acids. Unmatched junction bases numbered 9, after V lost 1 base and J lost 0 bases. Germline-derived CDR1 and CDR2 are GTSNPN and SVGIG (reference sequence). The DNA for the CDR3 is TGTGCCTGGAGTGCGGGGAAGACAGGGAGCTCCTACAATGAGCAGTTCTTC. This encodes CAWSAGKTGSSYNEQFF.

The CDR3 sequence is CASSTRSGRVETQYF. CDR3 DNA: TGTGCCAGCAGCACCCGTAGCGGGAGGGTTGAGACCCAGTACTTC. V gene TRBV5-6 combines with J gene TRBJ2-5; 11 nucleotides agree with TRBD2. With V trimmed by 4 bases and J by 5 bases, 7 bases remained unmatched. Germline V CDR1 and CDR2: SGHDT, YYEEEE. The CDR3 sequence is 15 residues long.

As DNA, the CDR3 is TGTGCCAGCAGCGCCATGGGTAGCGGGGGGGCCAATGAGCAGTTCTTC. Its protein is CASSAMGSGGANEQFF. This chain uses TRBV9 with TRBJ2-1, with 11 bases fitting TRBD2. J gave up 6 bases and V 3 bases, and 8 bases lay outside the gene matches. This CDR3 is 16 amino acids long. Germline V gene data show CDR1 as SGDLS and CDR2 as YYNGEE.

This chain links TRBV7-2 with TRBJ1-3, with 7 nucleotides matching TRBD1. The V gene end was trimmed by 1 base and the J gene end by 3 bases; junction bases not matched to a gene: 6. CDR1 and CDR2 (germline): SGHTA, FQGNSA. This CDR3 region has 16 residues. The CDR3 spells CASSLDARGFGNTIYF. The CDR3 coding sequence is TGTGCCAGCAGCTTAGACGCCAGGGGGTTTGGAAACACCATATATTTT.

This clone showed up just once. The genes are TRBV4-3 and TRBJ1-3, with D uncertain. Trimming pared 0 bases from V and 1 base from J, leaving 7 bases between. The CDR3 covers 15 residues. From germline, CDR1 is LGHNA and CDR2 YSLEER. The CDR3 loop is CASSQEAGSGNTIYF. In DNA, the CDR3 is TGCGCCAGCAGCCAAGAAGCTGGGTCTGGAAACACCATATATTTT.

The chain joins TRBV29-1 to TRBJ1-4; D gene ambiguous. Germline V gene sequence: CDR1 SQVTM, CDR2 ANQGSEA. The CDR3 covers 13 residues. Trimming removed 5 bases at V and 7 bases at J, with 14 bases between. CDR3 nucleotide sequence: TGCAGCGTTCTTATGCCCCTTCGTGAAAAACTGTTTTTT. Encoded protein: CSVLMPLREKLFF.

With respect to this clone: Other DNA sequences in the sample encode the same CDR3. V and J are TRBV18 and TRBJ1-3; 8 bases are a match to TRBD1. Losses at the gene ends were 4 bases for V and 2 bases for J; bases not matched to a gene: 4. Germline values: CDR1 KGHSH, CDR2 LQKENI. The CDR3 consists of 15 residues. The CDR3 nucleotides read TGTGCCAGCTCACTTGACAGGGGCCCTGGAAACACCATATATTTT. It specifies CASSLDRGPGNTIYF.

This chain connects TRBV6-1 to TRBJ2-7; the match to TRBD1 covers 11 bases. Germline V lookup: CDR1 MNHNS, CDR2 SASEGT. The ends lost 6 bases at V and 2 bases at J; junction bases unmatched: 6. The CDR3 consists of 15 residues. CDR3 protein: CASRRSGQGAYEQYF. CDR3 nucleotides: TGTGCCAGCAGGCGCTCGGGACAGGGGGCCTACGAGCAGTACTTC.

CDR3 bases: TGTGCCTGGAGTTTTCTTGGGGGCTCGTACAATGAGCAGTTCTTC. Translated, it gives CAWSFLGGSYNEQFF. The chain carries TRBV30 and TRBJ2-1, with D maybe TRBD1 (6 bases). Trimming pared 2 bases from V and 4 bases from J, leaving 15 bases between. The CDR3 contains 15 residues. Germline V lookup: CDR1 GTSNPN, CDR2 SVGIG (reference sequence).

J is TRBJ1-1 and V is TRBV7-9, with 7 bases aligning to TRBD1. The CDR3 has 14 amino acids. Germline values: CDR1 SEHNR, CDR2 FQNEAQ (reference sequence). V lost 4 bases and J lost 5; bases outside the gene matches: 7. The CDR3 DNA reads as TGTGCCAGCAGCTCCCAACAGGGGTTTACTGAAGCTTTCTTT. Translation gives CASSSQQGFTEAFF.

This rearrangement joins TRBV7-2 to TRBJ2-5; 8 bases match TRBD2. The CDR3 extends over 15 amino acids. V was pared by 5 bases and J by 4 bases, with 9 bases of the junction left unmatched. CDR1 and CDR2 (germline): SGHTA, FQGNSA. The CDR3 protein is CASSRDGLARETQYF. The CDR3, as DNA: TGTGCCAGCAGCCGGGACGGACTAGCCCGAGAGACCCAGTACTTC.

CDR3 in DNA: TGTGCCAGCAGCTTGATCGGCTTTGAGCAGTTCTTC. Its protein is CASSLIGFEQFF. This sequence joins TRBV5-4 and TRBJ2-1, with D hard to call. The CDR3 has 12 residues. The V gene lost 1 base and the J gene lost 9 bases, with 8 bases spanning the gap. CDR1 is SGHNT, CDR2 YYREEE, per germline (reference sequence).

With respect to this clone: The sample holds other DNA sequences that translate to the same CDR3. V is TRBV7-9 and J is TRBJ2-7; tentative D call: TRBD1 (5 bases). This CDR3 has 12 amino acids. Trimming pared 0 bases from V and 6 bases from J, leaving 6 bases between. The germline CDR1 and CDR2 sequences are SEHNR and FQNEAQ (reference sequence). The CDR3 nucleotides read TGTGCCAGCAGCTTAGCAGGGGCCGAGCAGTACTTC. This gives the protein CASSLAGAEQYF.

V and J are TRBV4-2 and TRBJ2-5, with unresolved D. Germline loops: CDR1 LGHNA, CDR2 YNFKEQ. This CDR3 is 12 amino acids long. Trimming removed 0 bases at V and 5 bases at J, with 4 bases between. Here the CDR3 reads CASSQDLETQYF. The CDR3 DNA is TGTGCCAGCAGCCAAGATCTCGAGACCCAGTACTTC.

This clone occurred a few times. The chain combines TRBV18 with TRBJ1-1; D is ambiguous. This CDR3 is built from 11 residues. CDR1 KGHSH and CDR2 LQKENI come from the germline V gene. Between the trimmed V and J ends, which lost 5 bases and 6 bases, there was a span of 7 bases. CDR3 in amino acids: CASSIRSEAFF. CDR3 sequence (DNA): TGTGCCAGCTCAATTCGATCTGAAGCTTTCTTT.

This chain connects TRBV4-1 to TRBJ2-5, with 7 bases aligning to TRBD1. With V trimmed by 3 bases and J by 2 bases, 6 bases remained unmatched. Germline V gives CDR1 MGHRA, CDR2 YSYEKL. The CDR3 contains 15 residues. The CDR3 region has the DNA TGCGCCAGCAGCCAGGACAGGTCCCCTCAAGAGACCCAGTACTTC. Its translation: CASSQDRSPQETQYF.